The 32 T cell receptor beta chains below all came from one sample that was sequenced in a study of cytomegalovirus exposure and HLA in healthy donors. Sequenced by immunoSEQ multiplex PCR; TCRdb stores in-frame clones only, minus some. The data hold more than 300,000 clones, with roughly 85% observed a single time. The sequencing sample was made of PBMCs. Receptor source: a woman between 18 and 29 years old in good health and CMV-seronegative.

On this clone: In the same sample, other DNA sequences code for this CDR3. CDR3: CASSQGGQGNQPQHF. The CDR3 DNA sequence: TGCGCCAGCAGCCAAGGTGGACAGGGCAATCAGCCCCAGCATTTT. This sequence joins TRBV4-1 and TRBJ1-5; TRBD1 agrees at 7 bases. Trimming at V came to 1 base and at J to 2 bases, leaving 2 bases not matched to a gene. Looked up from germline, CDR1 is MGHRA and CDR2 is YSYEKL. This CDR3 is built from 15 residues.

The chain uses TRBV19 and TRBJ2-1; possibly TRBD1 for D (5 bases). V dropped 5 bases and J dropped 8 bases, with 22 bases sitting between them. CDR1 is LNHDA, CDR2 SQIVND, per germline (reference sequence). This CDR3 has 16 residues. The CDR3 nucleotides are TGTGCCAGTAGTCCCGCCGGACACCCCCTGGGCCATGAGCAGTTCTTC. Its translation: CASSPAGHPLGHEQFF.

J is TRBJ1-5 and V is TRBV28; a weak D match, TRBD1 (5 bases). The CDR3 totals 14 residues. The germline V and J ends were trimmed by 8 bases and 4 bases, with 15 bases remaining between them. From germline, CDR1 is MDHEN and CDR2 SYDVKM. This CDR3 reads CASAPPGGNQPQHF. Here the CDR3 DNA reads TGTGCCAGCGCCCCTCCGGGGGGGAATCAGCCCCAGCATTTT.

Here the CDR3 DNA reads TGCGCCAGCAGCCAGGGCCGGACAGACCTGGTGAACACTGAAGCTTTCTTT. Residues: CASSQGRTDLVNTEAFF. V and J are TRBV4-1 and TRBJ1-1, with a tentative D call TRBD1 (6 bases). The CDR3 has 17 residues. The germline CDR1 and CDR2 sequences are MGHRA and YSYEKL. Trimming pared 3 bases from V and 0 bases from J, leaving 17 bases between.

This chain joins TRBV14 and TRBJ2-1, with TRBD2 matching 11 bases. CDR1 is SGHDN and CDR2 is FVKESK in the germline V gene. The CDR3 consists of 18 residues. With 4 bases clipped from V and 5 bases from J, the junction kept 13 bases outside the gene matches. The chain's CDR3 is CASSRSRGTSGQDNEQFF. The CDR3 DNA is TGTGCCAGCAGCCGAAGCCGCGGGACTAGCGGACAGGACAATGAGCAGTTCTTC.

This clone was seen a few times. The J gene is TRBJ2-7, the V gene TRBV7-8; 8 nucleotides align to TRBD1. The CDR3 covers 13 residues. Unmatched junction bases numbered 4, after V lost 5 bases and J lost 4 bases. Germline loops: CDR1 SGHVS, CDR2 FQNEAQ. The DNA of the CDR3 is TGTGCCAGCAGCGGACAGGGTGGGTACGAGCAGTACTTC. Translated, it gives CASSGQGGYEQYF.

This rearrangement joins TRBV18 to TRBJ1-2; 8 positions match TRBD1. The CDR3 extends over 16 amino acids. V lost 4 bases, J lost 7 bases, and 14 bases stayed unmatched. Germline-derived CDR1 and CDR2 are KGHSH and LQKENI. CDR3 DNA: TGTGCCAGCTCACTAGTTTGGCAGGGGGCTGAAAGTGGCTACACCTTC. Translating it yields CASSLVWQGAESGYTF.

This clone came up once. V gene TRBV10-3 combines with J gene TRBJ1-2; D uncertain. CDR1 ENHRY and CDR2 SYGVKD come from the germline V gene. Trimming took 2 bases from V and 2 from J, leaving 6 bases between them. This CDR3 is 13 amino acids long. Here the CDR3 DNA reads TGTGCCATCAGTGAGGTGCAGAACTATGGCTACACCTTC. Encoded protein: CAISEVQNYGYTF.

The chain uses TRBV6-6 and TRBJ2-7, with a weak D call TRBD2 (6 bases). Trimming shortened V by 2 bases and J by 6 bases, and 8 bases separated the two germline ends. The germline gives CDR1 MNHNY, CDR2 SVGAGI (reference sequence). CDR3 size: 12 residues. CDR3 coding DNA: TGTGCCAGCAGTTACCTGGGGGGCGAGCAGTACTTC. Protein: CASSYLGGEQYF.

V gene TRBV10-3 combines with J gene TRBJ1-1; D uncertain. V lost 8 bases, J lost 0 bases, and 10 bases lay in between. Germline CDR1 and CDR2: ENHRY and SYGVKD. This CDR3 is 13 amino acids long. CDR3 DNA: TGTGCCATCCAGCGGGCCATGAACACTGAAGCTTTCTTT. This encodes CAIQRAMNTEAFF.

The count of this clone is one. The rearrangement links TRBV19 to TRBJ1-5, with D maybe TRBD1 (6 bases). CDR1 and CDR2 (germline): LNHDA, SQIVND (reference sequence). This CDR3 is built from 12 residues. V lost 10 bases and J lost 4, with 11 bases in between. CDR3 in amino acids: CATLTGNQPQHF. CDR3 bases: TGTGCCACCTTGACAGGTAATCAGCCCCAGCATTTT.

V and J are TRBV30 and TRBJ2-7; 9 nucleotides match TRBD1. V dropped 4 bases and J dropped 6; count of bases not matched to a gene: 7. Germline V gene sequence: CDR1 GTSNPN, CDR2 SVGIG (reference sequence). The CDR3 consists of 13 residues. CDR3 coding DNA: TGTGCCTGGAACGGACAGGGGATAGGCGAGCAGTACTTC. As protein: CAWNGQGIGEQYF.

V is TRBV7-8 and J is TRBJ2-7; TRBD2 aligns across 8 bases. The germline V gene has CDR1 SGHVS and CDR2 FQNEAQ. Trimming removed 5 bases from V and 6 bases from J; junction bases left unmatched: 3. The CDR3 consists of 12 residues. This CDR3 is CASSTGTSEQYF. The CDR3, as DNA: TGTGCCAGCAGCACTGGGACTAGCGAGCAGTACTTC.

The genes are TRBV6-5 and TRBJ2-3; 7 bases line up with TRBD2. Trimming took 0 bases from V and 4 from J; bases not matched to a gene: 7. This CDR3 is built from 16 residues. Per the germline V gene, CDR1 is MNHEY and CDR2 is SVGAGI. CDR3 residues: CASSYSSAGAADTQYF. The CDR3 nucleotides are TGTGCCAGCAGTTACTCTTCGGCGGGAGCGGCAGATACGCAGTATTTT.

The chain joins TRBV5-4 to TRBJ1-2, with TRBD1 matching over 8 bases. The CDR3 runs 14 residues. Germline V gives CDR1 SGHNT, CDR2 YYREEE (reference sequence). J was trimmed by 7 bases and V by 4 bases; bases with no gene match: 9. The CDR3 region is CASSRAGTGGGYTF. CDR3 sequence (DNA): TGTGCCAGCAGCCGAGCCGGGACAGGAGGTGGCTACACCTTC. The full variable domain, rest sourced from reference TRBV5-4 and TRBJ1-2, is ETGVTQSPTHLIKTRGQQVTLRCSSQSGHNTVSWYQQALGQGPQFIFQYYREEENGRGNFPPRFSGLQFPNYSSELNVNALELDDSALYLCASSRAGTGGGYTFGSGTRLTVV.

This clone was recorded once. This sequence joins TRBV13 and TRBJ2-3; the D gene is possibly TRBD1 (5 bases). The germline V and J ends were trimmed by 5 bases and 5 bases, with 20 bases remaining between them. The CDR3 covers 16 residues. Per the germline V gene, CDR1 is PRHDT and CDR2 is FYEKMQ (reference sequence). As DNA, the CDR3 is TGTGCCAGCAGCGGCTCCCCGGGCTCCCAGGGAGATACGCAGTATTTT. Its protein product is CASSGSPGSQGDTQYF.

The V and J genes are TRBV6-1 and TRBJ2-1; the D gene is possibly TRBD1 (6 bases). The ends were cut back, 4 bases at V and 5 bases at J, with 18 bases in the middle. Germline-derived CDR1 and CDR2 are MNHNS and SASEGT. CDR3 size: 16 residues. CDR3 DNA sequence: TGTGCCAGCAGTGTCCCAACAGGGCGGTTAGACAATGAGCAGTTCTTC. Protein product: CASSVPTGRLDNEQFF.

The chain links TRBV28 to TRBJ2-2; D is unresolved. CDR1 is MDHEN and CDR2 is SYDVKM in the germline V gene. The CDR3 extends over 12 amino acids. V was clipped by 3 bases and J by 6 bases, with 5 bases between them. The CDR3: CASSFVPGELFF. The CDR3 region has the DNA TGTGCCAGCAGTTTCGTTCCCGGGGAGCTGTTTTTT.

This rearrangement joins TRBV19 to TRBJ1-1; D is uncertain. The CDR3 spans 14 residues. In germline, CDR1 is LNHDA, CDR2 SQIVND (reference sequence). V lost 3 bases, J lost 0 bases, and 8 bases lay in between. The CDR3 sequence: CASSMRTVNTEAFF. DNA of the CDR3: TGTGCCAGTAGTATGAGAACAGTGAACACTGAAGCTTTCTTT.

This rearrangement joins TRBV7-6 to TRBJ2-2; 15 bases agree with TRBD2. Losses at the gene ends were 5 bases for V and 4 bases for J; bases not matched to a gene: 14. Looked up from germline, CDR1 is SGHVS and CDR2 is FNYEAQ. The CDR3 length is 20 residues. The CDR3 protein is CASSLPRTSGGVRVTGELFF. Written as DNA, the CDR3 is TGTGCCAGCAGCCTCCCCCGGACTAGCGGGGGGGTCCGAGTCACCGGGGAGCTGTTTTTT.

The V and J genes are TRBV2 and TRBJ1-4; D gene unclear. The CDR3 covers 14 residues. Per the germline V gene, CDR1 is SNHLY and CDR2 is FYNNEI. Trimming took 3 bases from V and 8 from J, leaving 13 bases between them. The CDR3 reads CASSETGVGEKLFF. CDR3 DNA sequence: TGTGCCAGCAGTGAGACGGGTGTCGGGGAAAAACTGTTTTTT.

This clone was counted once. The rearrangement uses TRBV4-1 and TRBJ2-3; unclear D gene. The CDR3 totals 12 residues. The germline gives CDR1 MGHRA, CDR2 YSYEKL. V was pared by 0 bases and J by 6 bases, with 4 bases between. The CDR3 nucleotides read TGCGCCAGCAGCCAAGATCGGGATACGCAGTATTTT. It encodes CASSQDRDTQYF.

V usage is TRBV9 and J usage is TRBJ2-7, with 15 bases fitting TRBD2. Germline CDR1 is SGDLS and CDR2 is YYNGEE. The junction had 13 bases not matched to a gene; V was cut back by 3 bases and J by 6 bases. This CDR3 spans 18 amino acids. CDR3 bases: TGTGCCAGCAGCGCACGGGGACTAGCGGGGGGCACAGAATCCGAGCAGTACTTC. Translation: CASSARGLAGGTESEQYF.

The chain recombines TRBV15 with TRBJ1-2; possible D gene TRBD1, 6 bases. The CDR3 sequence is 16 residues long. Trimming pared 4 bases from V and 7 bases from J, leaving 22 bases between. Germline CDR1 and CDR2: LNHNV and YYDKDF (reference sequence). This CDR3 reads CATSTSTTGSGAGYTF. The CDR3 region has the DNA TGTGCCACCAGCACCTCCACCACAGGGAGTGGAGCTGGCTACACCTTC.

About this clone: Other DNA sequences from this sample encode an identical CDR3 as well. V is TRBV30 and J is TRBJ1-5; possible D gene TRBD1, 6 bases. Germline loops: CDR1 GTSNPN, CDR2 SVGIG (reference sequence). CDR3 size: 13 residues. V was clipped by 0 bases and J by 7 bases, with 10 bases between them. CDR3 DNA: TGTGCCTGGAGTGTACAGGGAAACCAGCCCCAGCATTTT. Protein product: CAWSVQGNQPQHF. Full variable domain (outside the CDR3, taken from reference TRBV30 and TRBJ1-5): SQTIHQWPATLVQPVGSPLSLECTVEGTSNPNLYWYRQAAGRGLQLLFYSVGIGQISSEVPQNLSASRPQDRQFILSSKKLLLSDSGFYLCAWSVQGNQPQHFGDGTRLSIL.

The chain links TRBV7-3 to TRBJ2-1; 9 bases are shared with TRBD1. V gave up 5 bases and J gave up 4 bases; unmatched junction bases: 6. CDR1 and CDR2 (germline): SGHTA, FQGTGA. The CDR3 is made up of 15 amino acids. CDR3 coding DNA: TGTGCCAGCAGCCTACCGGGACAGGGTTACAATGAGCAGTTCTTC. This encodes CASSLPGQGYNEQFF.

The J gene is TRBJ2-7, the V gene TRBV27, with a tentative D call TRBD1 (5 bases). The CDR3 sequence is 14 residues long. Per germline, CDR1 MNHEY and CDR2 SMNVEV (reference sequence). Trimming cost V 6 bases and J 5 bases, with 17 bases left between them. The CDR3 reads CASSLRGGDHEQYF. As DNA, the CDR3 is TGTGCCAGCAGCTTAAGGGGCGGTGACCACGAGCAGTACTTC.

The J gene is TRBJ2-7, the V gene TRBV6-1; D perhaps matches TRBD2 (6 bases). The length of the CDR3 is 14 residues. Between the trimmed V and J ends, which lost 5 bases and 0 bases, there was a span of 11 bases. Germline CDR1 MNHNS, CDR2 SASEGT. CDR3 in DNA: TGTGCCAGCAGTTCCCGGGGGAGCTCCTACGAGCAGTACTTC. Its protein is CASSSRGSSYEQYF.

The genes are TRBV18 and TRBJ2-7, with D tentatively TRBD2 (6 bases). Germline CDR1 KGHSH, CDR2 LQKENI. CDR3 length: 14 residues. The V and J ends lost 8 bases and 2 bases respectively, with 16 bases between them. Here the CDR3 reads CASAGSRGTYEQYF. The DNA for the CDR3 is TGTGCCAGCGCGGGGAGTCGCGGGACCTACGAGCAGTACTTC.

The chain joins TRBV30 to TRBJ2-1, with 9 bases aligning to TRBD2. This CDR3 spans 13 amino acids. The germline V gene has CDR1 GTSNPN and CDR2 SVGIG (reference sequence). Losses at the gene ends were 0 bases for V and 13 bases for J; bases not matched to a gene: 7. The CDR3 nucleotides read TGTGCCTGGAGTGTACAAGCGGGGGGCTTACAGTTCTTC. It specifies CAWSVQAGGLQFF.

The CDR3 spells CASSSGRERYEQYF. The CDR3 DNA is TGTGCCAGCAGCTCTGGACGGGAGAGGTACGAGCAGTACTTC. The rearrangement joins TRBV11-2 to TRBJ2-7; the D gene is possibly TRBD2 (6 bases). From germline, CDR1 is SGHAT and CDR2 FQNNGV. This CDR3 spans 14 amino acids. V dropped 4 bases and J dropped 4 bases, with 14 bases sitting between them.

The CDR3 DNA follows: TGTGCCTGGAGGGCGGGGGAGACAGATACGCAGTATTTT. Its translation is CAWRAGETDTQYF. The rearrangement uses TRBV30 and TRBJ2-3; 7 bases are shared with TRBD2. Germline CDR1 GTSNPN, CDR2 SVGIG (reference sequence). The CDR3 runs to 13 residues. V dropped 3 bases and J dropped 3; count of bases not matched to a gene: 3. Using reference TRBV30 and TRBJ2-3 for the parts outside the CDR3, the full variable domain is SQTIHQWPATLVQPVGSPLSLECTVEGTSNPNLYWYRQAAGRGLQLLFYSVGIGQISSEVPQNLSASRPQDRQFILSSKKLLLSDSGFYLCAWRAGETDTQYFGPGTRLTVL.